The text below deals with one T cell receptor beta chain. Per the original data handling: Nucleated cell number was recorded as an estimate derived from reference gene primer amplification. The data were produced by immunoSEQ multiplex PCR, yet TCRdb's version contains in-frame clones alone and is incomplete. V and J calls and clone size are as listed in that table; D and trimming were resolved from the DNA. Of a few hundred thousand clones listed, over 75% were seen once; the top ten hold 10%. Which cohort a participant joined came from the clinical history participants gave. Donors in Cohort 3 counted as recovered after two negative PCRs, clearance, or symptom resolution. This record comes from a study of blood T cell repertoires in COVID-19. Overall study: Donors in the United States, Italy and Spain gave samples during acute or convalescent COVID-19.

V was cut by 2 bases and J by 1 base, with 8 bases left in between. The CDR3 contains 14 residues. Germline lookup yields CDR1 LGHDT and CDR2 YNNKEL (reference sequence). The TCR sequence derives from a woman under 30 who had recovered from COVID-19. The sequenced sample was PBMCs or T cells enriched from blood (not recorded which). The chain couples TRBV3-1 (or the pseudogene TRBV3-2) to TRBJ2-5, with D possibly TRBD2 on 6 matching bases. This CDR3 reads CASSQRDFQETQYF. The CDR3 nucleotides are TGTGCCAGCAGCCAAAGGGACTTCCAAGAGACCCAGTACTTC.